This is a list of T cell receptor beta chains from one sample in a study of blood T cell repertoires in COVID-19. The method was immunoSEQ multiplex PCR; TCRdb's version includes in-frame clones alone and lacks a portion of them. The sample contains some 460,000 clones, approximately 90% of which appear only once. The sample consisted of peripheral blood. The origin of the receptors is a woman younger than 45 with acute or convalescent COVID-19. Each CDR3 is given with its conserved first and last residue. Fields, in order: CDR3 protein, CDR3 DNA, CDR3 length, J gene, clone size, D gene, V gene. D genes are given only for firm matches. Only some rows state a clone size, as once, few, many or a class for expanded clones.

CAWRGDRGGNTEAFF,TGTGCCTGGAGAGGGGACAGGGGTGGGAACACTGAAGCTTTCTTT,15,TRBJ1-1,-,TRBD1,TRBV30
CATQERQRTDTQYF,TGTGCCACTCAAGAGCGCCAACGCACAGATACGCAGTATTTT,14,TRBJ2-3,-,-,TRBV24-1
CASSLGGEAFF,TGCGCCAGCAGCTTGGGCGGTGAAGCTTTCTTT,11,TRBJ1-1,few,-,TRBV5-1
CSASAGTNYGYTF,TGCAGTGCTAGTGCGGGAACTAACTATGGCTACACCTTC,13,TRBJ1-2,-,-,TRBV20-1
CASSPIKRGGVNEQFF,TGTGCCAGCAGCCCGATTAAGCGGGGGGGCGTGAATGAGCAGTTCTTC,16,TRBJ2-1,-,TRBD2,TRBV7-3
CASSRGPGTGVGSGYTF,TGTGCCAGCAGCCGGGGGCCCGGGACAGGGGTCGGGAGTGGCTACACCTTC,17,TRBJ1-2,once,TRBD1,TRBV3-1/TRBV3-2
CAWSVQTSRGEKLFF,TGTGCCTGGAGTGTACAAACTTCAAGAGGGGAAAAACTGTTTTTT,15,TRBJ1-4,-,-,TRBV30
CASSLVGVRGARETQYF,TGTGCCAGCAGCTTAGTTGGCGTACGAGGAGCTCGAGAGACCCAGTACTTC,17,TRBJ2-5,-,-,TRBV7-2
CASSGGTLERNYEQYF,TGTGCCAGCAGTGGTGGGACACTGGAAAGGAACTACGAGCAGTACTTC,16,TRBJ2-7,-,-,TRBV2
CASSPPSGVQETQYF,TGTGCCAGCAGCCCCCCTAGCGGGGTCCAAGAGACCCAGTACTTC,15,TRBJ2-5,-,TRBD2,TRBV3-1/TRBV3-2
CASSDTGLTNTEAFF,TGTGCCAGCAGTGATACAGGGCTTACGAACACTGAAGCTTTCTTT,15,TRBJ1-1,-,-,TRBV2
CASSTTPATQETQYF,TGCGCCAGCAGCACAACGCCGGCGACTCAAGAGACCCAGTACTTC,15,TRBJ2-5,-,-,TRBV5-1
CASSSSRQGETQYF,TGTGCCAGCAGTTCGTCTCGACAGGGAGAGACCCAGTACTTC,14,TRBJ2-5,-,TRBD1,TRBV6-5
CASSLYRGLGNSPLHF,TGTGCCAGCAGCTTGTATAGGGGATTGGGTAATTCACCCCTCCACTTT,16,TRBJ1-6,-,-,TRBV5-4
CASSLGLTDTQYF,TGCGCCAGCAGCCTGGGACTCACAGATACGCAGTATTTT,13,TRBJ2-3,-,-,TRBV5-1
CASSFKGRTEAFF,TGTGCCAGCAGTTTTAAGGGGCGAACTGAAGCTTTCTTT,13,TRBJ1-1,-,-,TRBV12-3/TRBV12-4
CASSLATSAGELFF,TGTGCCAGCAGCTTGGCCACGTCGGCCGGGGAGCTGTTTTTT,14,TRBJ2-2,-,-,TRBV5-4
CATSDFKASSYNEQFF,TGTGCCACCAGTGATTTCAAAGCTAGCTCCTACAATGAGCAGTTCTTC,16,TRBJ2-1,-,-,TRBV24-1
CASSLNREEQFF,TGTGCCAGCAGCTTAAACCGGGAGGAGCAGTTCTTC,12,TRBJ2-1,-,-,TRBV7-2
CASSEVDRGTGELFF,TGTGCCAGCAGTGAAGTGGACAGGGGTACCGGGGAGCTGTTTTTT,15,TRBJ2-2,-,TRBD1,TRBV2
CASSPQRPNTGELFF,TGCGCCAGCAGCCCACAGAGACCGAACACCGGGGAGCTGTTTTTT,15,TRBJ2-2,-,-,TRBV4-1
CAITGTGKSEQYF,TGTGCCATTACCGGGACAGGGAAATCCGAGCAGTACTTC,13,TRBJ2-7,-,TRBD1,TRBV10-3
CASSLRWTSGNTDTQYF,TGCGCCAGCAGCCTCCGGTGGACTAGCGGGAACACAGATACGCAGTATTTT,17,TRBJ2-3,-,TRBD2,TRBV5-1
CASSQGLFGTSFGHGYTF,TGTGCCAGCAGCCAAGGTCTATTCGGGACATCCTTCGGGCATGGCTACACCTTC,18,TRBJ1-2,-,-,TRBV14
CASSKRGQVGATDTQYF,TGTGCCAGCAGCAAAAGGGGACAAGTTGGTGCTACAGATACGCAGTATTTT,17,TRBJ2-3,-,-,TRBV21-1
CASSPRSSNQPQHF,TGTGCCAGCAGTCCGAGGAGTTCCAATCAGCCCCAGCATTTT,14,TRBJ1-5,-,-,TRBV28
CASSYQGAPFSYEQYF,TGTGCCAGCAGTTACCAGGGGGCACCCTTCTCCTACGAGCAGTACTTC,16,TRBJ2-7,-,TRBD1,TRBV27
CSVQSGAYGYTF,TGCAGCGTTCAATCAGGGGCCTATGGCTACACCTTC,12,TRBJ1-2,-,-,TRBV29-1
CASSVRGTGGETQYF,TGTGCCAGCAGCGTCAGAGGGACAGGGGGAGAGACCCAGTACTTC,15,TRBJ2-5,-,TRBD1,TRBV5-6
CASSGGAFPQETQYF,TGTGCCTCTAGCGGGGGGGCGTTCCCCCAAGAGACCCAGTACTTC,15,TRBJ2-5,-,TRBD2,TRBV30
CASSLESGYGQPQHF,TGTGCCAGCAGCTTAGAGTCGGGGTACGGTCAGCCCCAGCATTTT,15,TRBJ1-5,-,-,TRBV7-2
CASSWETGDYGYTF,TGTGCCAGCAGCTGGGAGACAGGGGACTATGGCTACACCTTC,14,TRBJ1-2,-,TRBD1,TRBV5-6
CASSLRPGGGRTGELFF,TGTGCCAGCAGCCTCCGTCCGGGCGGGGGGCGCACCGGGGAGCTGTTTTTT,17,TRBJ2-2,-,TRBD2,TRBV11-2
CASSQAALAGGPSEQYF,TGTGCCAGCAGCCAAGCTGCACTAGCGGGGGGGCCGAGTGAGCAGTACTTC,17,TRBJ2-7,-,TRBD2,TRBV4-2
CASSFSGSTYNEQFF,TGTGCCAGCAGCTTTAGCGGGAGTACCTACAATGAGCAGTTCTTC,15,TRBJ2-1,-,TRBD2,TRBV7-3
CSGQGILSDEQFF,TGCAGCGGACAGGGCATTCTCTCGGATGAGCAGTTCTTC,13,TRBJ2-1,-,TRBD1,TRBV29-1
CASSYAGSRTEAFF,TGTGCCAGCAGTTACGCGGGGTCTCGCACTGAAGCTTTCTTT,14,TRBJ1-1,-,-,TRBV27